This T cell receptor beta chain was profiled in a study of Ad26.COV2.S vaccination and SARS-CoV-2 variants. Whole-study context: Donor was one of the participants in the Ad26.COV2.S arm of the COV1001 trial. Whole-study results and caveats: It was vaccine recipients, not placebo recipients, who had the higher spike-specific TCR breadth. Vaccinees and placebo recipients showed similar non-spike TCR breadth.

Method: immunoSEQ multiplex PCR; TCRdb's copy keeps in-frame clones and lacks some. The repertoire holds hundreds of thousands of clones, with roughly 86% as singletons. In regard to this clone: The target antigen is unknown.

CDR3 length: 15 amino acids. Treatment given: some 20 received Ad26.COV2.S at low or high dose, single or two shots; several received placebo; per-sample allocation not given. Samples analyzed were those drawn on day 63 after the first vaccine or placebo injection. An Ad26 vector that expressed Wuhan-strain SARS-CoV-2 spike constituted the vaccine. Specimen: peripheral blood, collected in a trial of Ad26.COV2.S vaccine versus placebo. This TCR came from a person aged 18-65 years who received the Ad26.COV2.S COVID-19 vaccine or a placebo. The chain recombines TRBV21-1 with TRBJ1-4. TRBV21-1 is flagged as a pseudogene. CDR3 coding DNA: TGTGCCAGCAGCAAAGCACCCCGGACGAATCTGAGACTGTTTTTT. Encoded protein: CASSKAPRTNLRLFF.